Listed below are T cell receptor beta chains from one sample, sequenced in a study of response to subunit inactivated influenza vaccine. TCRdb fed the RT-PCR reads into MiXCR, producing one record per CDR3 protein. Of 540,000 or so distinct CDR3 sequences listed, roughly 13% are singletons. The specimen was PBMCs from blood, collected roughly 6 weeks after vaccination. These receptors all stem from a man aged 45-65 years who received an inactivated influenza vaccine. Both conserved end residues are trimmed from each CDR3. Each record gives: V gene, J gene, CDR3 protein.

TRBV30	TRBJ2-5	AWSPRTGSPQY
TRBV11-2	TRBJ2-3	ASSLGLARYTQY
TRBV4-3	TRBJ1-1	ASSQVSRSTEAF
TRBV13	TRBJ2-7	ASSLGSRLTYEQY
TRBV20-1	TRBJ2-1	SARPDRPLEGGTSGDLYNEQF
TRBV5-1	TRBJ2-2	ASSDLPGQGSTGELF
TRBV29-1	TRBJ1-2	SVVVVGSNYGYT
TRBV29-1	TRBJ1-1	SVEGGKGSYTEAF
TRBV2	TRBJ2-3	ASGRGTSSSADTQY
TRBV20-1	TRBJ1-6	SARDPPPLH
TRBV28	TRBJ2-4	ASSPPDRGNIQY
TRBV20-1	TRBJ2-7	SARWMGTGYEQY
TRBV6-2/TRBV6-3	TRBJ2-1	ASSFRDRGDEQF
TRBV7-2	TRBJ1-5	ASSPKSNQPQH
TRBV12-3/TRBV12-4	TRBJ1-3	ASGGSSGNTIY
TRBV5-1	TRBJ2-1	ASSQTVGGAYNEQF
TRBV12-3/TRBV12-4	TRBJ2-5	ASRRLAGAQETQY
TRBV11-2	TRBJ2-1	ASGLAGVVNEQF
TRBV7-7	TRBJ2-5	ASSPGTGTQETQY
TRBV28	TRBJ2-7	ASSRTSGRLASSYEQY
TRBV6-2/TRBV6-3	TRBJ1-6	ASKWDADSPLH
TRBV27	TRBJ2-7	ASSFNQKTYEQY
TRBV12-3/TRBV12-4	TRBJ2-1	ASSPWRDEQF
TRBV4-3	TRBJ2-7	ASSPWTSGAYEQY
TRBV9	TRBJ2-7	ASSVAGQPSYEQY
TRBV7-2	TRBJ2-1	ASSLDGRGGLGEQF
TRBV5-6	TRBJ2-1	ASSNRDRGSNEQF
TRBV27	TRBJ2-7	ASRPAWGGSRSYEQY
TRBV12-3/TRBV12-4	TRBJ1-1	ASSLLGSTEAF
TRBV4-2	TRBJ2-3	ASSQGGPASDTQY
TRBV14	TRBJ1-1	ASSRYRVITPKTEAF
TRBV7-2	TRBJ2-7	ASSFAGVLEQY
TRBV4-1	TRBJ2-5	ASSQLGRIQY
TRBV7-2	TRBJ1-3	ASRPRGGGNTIY
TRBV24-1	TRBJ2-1	ATSVGSSYNEQF
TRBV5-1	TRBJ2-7	ASSLEGHSSYEQY
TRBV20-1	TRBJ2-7	SARGQTSGRRLAYEQY
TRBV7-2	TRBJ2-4	ASSLAWESKNIQY
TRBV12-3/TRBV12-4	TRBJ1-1	ASSKVGNTEAF
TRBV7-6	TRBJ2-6	ARSPGWGRWT
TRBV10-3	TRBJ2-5	AISEWASAGQETQY
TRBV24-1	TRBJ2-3	ATSDFERGTDTQY
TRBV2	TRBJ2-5	ASSENRYLTQY
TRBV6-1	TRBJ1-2	ASTMDRGSYGYT
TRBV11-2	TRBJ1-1	ASSLIPNTEAF
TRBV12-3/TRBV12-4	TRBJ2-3	ASSLASGIPTDTQY
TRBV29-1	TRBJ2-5	SVDLASGGETQY